The source of this T cell receptor (beta chain) is a study of CD8 T cells in ankylosing spondylitis. General study points: Within ankylosing spondylitis blood, a TCR beta motif made up of seven or eight highly homologous variants appeared to be characteristic.

A remark on this clonotype: What it binds is not known. Mismatch with germline at one junction end may stem from a read error.

TCRdb re-called the 5' RACE reads through MiXCR, storing one row per CDR3 protein. The sample contains 350,000 to 450,000 distinct CDR3 sequences, about 24% of which appear only once. The CDR3 runs to 11 residues. J is TRBJ1-2 and V is TRBV12-3 or TRBV12-4, with D perhaps TRBD1 (5 bases). Sequencing was performed on blood, either unsorted or a sorted T cell fraction (not recorded which). The receptor comes from a male donor with ankylosing spondylitis. The CDR3 sequence is CASSARVGYIF. The DNA for the CDR3 is TGTGCCAGCAGTGCCAGGGTTGGCTACATCTTC.